These 24 T cell receptor beta chains were sequenced from one sample in a study of T cell changes during pregnancy in multiple sclerosis. The repertoire was sequenced with immunoSEQ multiplex PCR; TCRdb's copy has only in-frame clones and lacks some. Of some 80,000 clones in the sample, 92% were seen once. The sequenced sample was peripheral blood, obtained before pregnancy. The source is a female donor with multiple sclerosis, enrolled in a pregnancy study.

This chain uses TRBV19 with TRBJ2-1; 11 bases agree with TRBD2. The CDR3 has 22 amino acids. Germline V CDR1 and CDR2: LNHDA, SQIVND (reference sequence). V lost 5 bases, J lost 2 bases, and 23 bases stayed unmatched. CDR3 loop: CASSLPPPHRSSGRKPYNEQFF. As DNA, the CDR3 is TGTGCCAGTAGTCTACCCCCCCCGCACAGGTCTAGCGGGAGGAAGCCCTACAATGAGCAGTTCTTC.

The rearrangement uses TRBV6-6 and TRBJ1-2; D unclear. CDR1 MNHNY and CDR2 SVGAGI come from the germline V gene (reference sequence). CDR3 length: 15 residues. V gave up 4 bases and J gave up 3 bases, with 15 bases separating them. The CDR3 loop is CASSSTGEADYGYTF. The CDR3 DNA sequence: TGTGCCAGCAGTTCTACCGGGGAGGCTGACTATGGCTACACCTTC.

V is TRBV7-2 and J is TRBJ2-7, with TRBD2 matching over 8 bases. CDR3 length: 15 residues. J lost 3 bases, V lost 5 bases, and 9 bases had no gene match. Germline loops: CDR1 SGHTA, CDR2 FQGNSA. The CDR3 loop is CASSPRGGRFYEQYF. DNA of the CDR3: TGTGCCAGCAGCCCGAGAGGCGGGAGGTTCTACGAGCAGTACTTC. The full variable domain, completed using reference TRBV7-2 and TRBJ2-7, is GAGVSQSPSNKVTEKGKDVELRCDPISGHTALYWYRQSLGQGLEFLIYFQGNSAPDKSGLPSDRFSAERTGGSVSTLTIQRTQQEDSAVYLCASSPRGGRFYEQYFGPGTRLTVT.

In DNA, the CDR3 is TGTGCCAGCAGCCAAGATAGAAATGAGCAGTTCTTC. Its translation: CASSQDRNEQFF. This chain connects TRBV14 to TRBJ2-1; the D is unclear. V dropped 0 bases and J dropped 7 bases, with 4 bases sitting between them. The CDR3 loop spans 12 amino acids. Looked up from germline, CDR1 is SGHDN and CDR2 is FVKESK. The entire variable domain, with the rest obtained from reference TRBV14 and TRBJ2-1, is as follows: EAGVTQFPSHSVIEKGQTVTLRCDPISGHDNLYWYRRVMGKEIKFLLHFVKESKQDESGMPNNRFLAERTGGTYSTLKVQPAELEDSGVYFCASSQDRNEQFFGPGTRLTVL.

V gene TRBV6-5 combines with J gene TRBJ1-1; D gene unclear. Germline V gene data show CDR1 as MNHEY and CDR2 as SVGAGI. There are 12 residues in the CDR3. The ends were cut back, 7 bases at V and 1 base at J, with 7 bases in the middle. CDR3 residues: CASISSNTEAFF. CDR3 bases: TGTGCCAGCATTTCTTCGAACACTGAAGCTTTCTTT.

Only one count was recorded for this clone. The chain has TRBV7-8 and TRBJ2-3, with D hard to call. Germline V gene sequence: CDR1 SGHVS, CDR2 FQNEAQ. CDR3 length: 15 residues. V was pared by 5 bases and J by 3 bases, with 15 bases between. CDR3 nucleotide sequence: TGTGCCAGCAGCCCAACCCCACTAAAGACAGATACGCAGTATTTT. Translating gives CASSPTPLKTDTQYF.

This CDR3 reads CASSLDRANEKLFF. DNA of the CDR3: TGCGCCAGCAGCTTGGACAGGGCTAATGAAAAACTGTTTTTT. The rearrangement uses TRBV5-1 and TRBJ1-4; D is possibly TRBD1 (6 bases). Germline CDR1 and CDR2: SGHRS and YFSETQ. This CDR3 spans 14 amino acids. Trimming removed 0 bases from V and 3 bases from J, with 6 bases in between. The full variable domain, completed using reference TRBV5-1 and TRBJ1-4, is KAGVTQTPRYLIKTRGQQVTLSCSPISGHRSVSWYQQTPGQGLQFLFEYFSETQRNKGNFPGRFSGRQFSNSRSEMNVSTLELGDSALYLCASSLDRANEKLFFGSGTQLSVL.

This chain uses TRBV5-1 with TRBJ2-2, with D perhaps matching TRBD1 (6 bases). The CDR3 covers 17 residues. Per germline, CDR1 SGHRS and CDR2 YFSETQ. V lost 4 bases to trimming and J lost 5 bases, with 21 bases between them. CDR3 loop: CASSPGGGAPSTGELFF. The CDR3 nucleotides read TGCGCCAGCAGCCCCGGTGGGGGCGCCCCCTCGACCGGGGAGCTGTTTTTT.

The chain couples TRBV2 to TRBJ2-3; D remains unclear. The CDR3 consists of 15 residues. Trimming cost V 1 base and J 0 bases, with 8 bases left between them. The germline CDR1 and CDR2 sequences are SNHLY and FYNNEI. CDR3 sequence reads: CASSEGQTSTDTQYF. CDR3 DNA sequence: TGTGCCAGCAGTGAAGGGCAGACTAGCACAGATACGCAGTATTTT.

This chain links TRBV30 with TRBJ2-7; TRBD1 aligns across 12 bases. J was trimmed by 3 bases and V by 8 bases; bases with no gene match: 5. This CDR3 has 13 amino acids. CDR1 and CDR2 (germline): GTSNPN, SVGIG (reference sequence). CDR3 protein: CAQGTGGGYEQYF. CDR3 coding DNA: TGTGCCCAAGGGACAGGGGGCGGCTACGAGCAGTACTTC.

The J gene is TRBJ2-1, the V gene TRBV20-1, with TRBD2 identical over 12 bases. CDR1 and CDR2 (germline): DFQATT, SNEGSKA (reference sequence). V dropped 4 bases and J dropped 13; count of bases not matched to a gene: 2. The CDR3 consists of 11 residues. The CDR3 region is CSAKTSGRQFF. For the CDR3, the DNA is TGCAGTGCTAAGACTAGCGGGAGACAGTTCTTC.

The chain uses TRBV7-9 and TRBJ1-2; 9 bases fit TRBD1. V gave up 5 bases and J gave up 5 bases; unmatched junction bases: 9. Germline CDR1 and CDR2: SEHNR and FQNEAQ (reference sequence). CDR3 length: 15 amino acids. CDR3 coding DNA: TGTGCCAGCAGCAAGATCGGGACAGGGTTTTATGGCTACACCTTC. Translation gives CASSKIGTGFYGYTF.

J is TRBJ2-5 and V is TRBV5-1; D not certain. The CDR3 covers 14 residues. Germline lookup yields CDR1 SGHRS and CDR2 YFSETQ. The ends were cut back, 3 bases at V and 0 bases at J, with 9 bases in the middle. The CDR3 loop reads CASSSGSYQETQYF. The CDR3 nucleotides are TGCGCCAGCAGCTCGGGTAGTTACCAAGAGACCCAGTACTTC.

The chain carries TRBV7-8 and TRBJ2-3; D gene uncertain. The CDR3 is 15 amino acids. Germline V gene sequence: CDR1 SGHVS, CDR2 FQNEAQ. V lost 1 base and J 0 bases, leaving 8 bases between the germline ends. CDR3 DNA sequence: TGTGCCAGCAGCTTAGGGTGGCTGAGCACAGATACGCAGTATTTT. This encodes CASSLGWLSTDTQYF.

This chain uses TRBV15 with TRBJ2-6; D perhaps matches TRBD1 (5 bases). Per the germline V gene, CDR1 is LNHNV and CDR2 is YYDKDF (reference sequence). The CDR3 is 15 amino acids. The V end was cut by 0 bases, the J end by 2 bases, with 5 bases between. CDR3 nucleotides: TGTGCCACCAGCAGAGACAGGGCTGGGGCCAACGTCCTGACTTTC. It encodes CATSRDRAGANVLTF. Filled out from reference TRBV15 and TRBJ2-6, the complete variable domain reads DAMVIQNPRYQVTQFGKPVTLSCSQTLNHNVMYWYQQKSSQAPKLLFHYYDKDFNNEADTPDNFQSRRPNTSFCFLDIRSPGLGDTAMYLCATSRDRAGANVLTFGAGSRLTVL.

This sequence joins TRBV9 and TRBJ2-7; 8 nucleotides line up with TRBD2. CDR3 size: 16 residues. The junction had 16 bases not matched to a gene; V was cut back by 1 base and J by 10 bases. Germline values: CDR1 SGDLS, CDR2 YYNGEE. The CDR3 loop is CASSVTGGQGASEQYF. CDR3 DNA: TGTGCCAGCAGCGTAACGGGGGGGCAGGGAGCTTCCGAACAGTACTTC.

This chain links TRBV6-4 with TRBJ2-1, with D perhaps TRBD2 (5 bases). Germline CDR1 and CDR2: MRHNA and SNTAGT. The CDR3 is made up of 15 amino acids. V shed 7 bases and J shed 5 bases, with 18 bases lying between them. CDR3 sequence reads: CASTREAGTNNEQFF. Written as DNA, the CDR3 is TGTGCCAGCACCAGAGAGGCGGGCACGAACAATGAGCAGTTCTTC.

This rearrangement joins TRBV2 to TRBJ2-2; weak D call: TRBD2 (5 bases). Germline-derived CDR1 and CDR2 are SNHLY and FYNNEI. V gave up 0 bases and J gave up 4 bases, with 9 bases separating them. The CDR3 covers 15 residues. The CDR3 nucleotides read TGTGCCAGCAGTGAAGCAGACTACTTCACCGGGGAGCTGTTTTTT. This sequence encodes CASSEADYFTGELFF.

This clone is a singleton in its sample. The rearrangement joins TRBV19 to TRBJ2-1; tentative D call: TRBD1 (6 bases). V was cut by 10 bases and J by 3 bases, with 16 bases left in between. Germline V gives CDR1 LNHDA, CDR2 SQIVND (reference sequence). The CDR3 has 14 residues. As DNA, the CDR3 is TGTGCCACGCAGCCTGACAGGATCTACAATGAGCAGTTCTTC. Its translation is CATQPDRIYNEQFF. Full variable domain (missing parts from reference TRBV19 and TRBJ2-1): DGGITQSPKYLFRKEGQNVTLSCEQNLNHDAMYWYRQDPGQGLRLIYYSQIVNDFQKGDIAEGYSVSREKKESFPLTVTSAQKNPTAFYLCATQPDRIYNEQFFGPGTRLTVL.

The rearrangement uses TRBV5-3 and TRBJ1-2, with no clear D. TRBV5-3 is identified as an open reading frame with a role that is uncertain. Trimming took 4 bases from V and 4 from J, leaving 8 bases between them. The CDR3 sequence is 12 residues long. The CDR3 region has the DNA TGTGCCAGAAGCAGGAGGTCCTATGGCTACACCTTC. It encodes CARSRRSYGYTF.

The chain employs TRBV27 and TRBJ2-2; TRBD2 aligns across 12 bases. Germline CDR1 is MNHEY and CDR2 is SMNVEV (reference sequence). CDR3 length equals 19 residues. Unmatched junction bases numbered 7, after V lost 1 base and J lost 1 base. CDR3 sequence: CASSLLLLAGGGNTGELFF. CDR3 coding DNA: TGTGCCAGCAGTTTATTATTACTAGCGGGAGGAGGGAACACCGGGGAGCTGTTTTTT.

The gene calls are TRBV7-2 and TRBJ1-1; a weak D match, TRBD1 (6 bases). The V gene's germline CDR1 is SGHTA and CDR2 FQGNSA. Deletions cut 1 base from V and 0 bases from J, with 18 bases between. This CDR3 is 18 amino acids long. CDR3 sequence reads: CASSLDRQAYYLNTEAFF. The CDR3 nucleotides read TGTGCCAGCAGCTTAGACCGACAGGCTTATTACTTGAACACTGAAGCTTTCTTT.

The V call is TRBV29-1, the J call TRBJ2-3; perhaps TRBD2 as D (5 bases). The CDR3 is 14 residues long. In germline, CDR1 is SQVTM, CDR2 ANQGSEA. V lost 3 bases and J lost 6, with 16 bases in between. The CDR3 DNA follows: TGCAGCGTTGACTTTCGGCTAGCCGGCGATACGCAGTATTTT. It translates to CSVDFRLAGDTQYF.

This clone was found once. The chain has TRBV4-1 and TRBJ2-5; a possible D gene is TRBD1 (6 bases). The V gene lost 1 base and the J gene lost 5 bases, with 20 bases spanning the gap. The CDR3 totals 17 residues. CDR1 is MGHRA and CDR2 is YSYEKL in the germline V gene. CDR3 in DNA: TGCGCCAGCAGCCAAGTGGGGGCTGCCCTAGTAAGCGAGACCCAGTACTTC. Translated, it gives CASSQVGAALVSETQYF.